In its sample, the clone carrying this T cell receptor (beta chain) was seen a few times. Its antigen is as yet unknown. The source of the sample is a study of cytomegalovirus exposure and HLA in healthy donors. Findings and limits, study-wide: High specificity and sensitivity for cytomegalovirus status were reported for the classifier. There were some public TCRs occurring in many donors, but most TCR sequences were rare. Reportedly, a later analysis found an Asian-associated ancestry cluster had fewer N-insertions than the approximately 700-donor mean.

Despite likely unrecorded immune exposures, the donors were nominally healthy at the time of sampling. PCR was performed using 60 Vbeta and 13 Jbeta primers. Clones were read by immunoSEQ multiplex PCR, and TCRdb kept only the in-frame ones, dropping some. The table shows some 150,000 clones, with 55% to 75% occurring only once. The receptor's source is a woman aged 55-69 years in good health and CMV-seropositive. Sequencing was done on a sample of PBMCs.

The CDR3 protein is CASTVAGGLNEQFF. CDR3 nucleotide sequence: TGTGCCAGCACGGTCGCGGGAGGGCTTAATGAGCAGTTCTTC. V gene TRBV27 combines with J gene TRBJ2-1; 9 positions match TRBD2. The CDR3 spans 14 residues. The germline V gene encodes CDR1 MNHEY and CDR2 SMNVEV (reference sequence). V dropped 7 bases and J dropped 7; count of bases not matched to a gene: 8.